What follows is one TCR beta chain and its context. What it binds is not known. A single heparinised draw of about 100 mL on average was taken per donor. The CDR3 has 15 amino acids. Unmatched junction bases numbered 3, after V lost 6 bases and J lost 2 bases. Germline CDR1 reads MNHEY; CDR2 reads SMNVEV (reference sequence). The data are from a study of beta chain features in type 1 diabetes. Isolated RNA was reverse transcribed in full, so expressed TCRB transcripts were sequenced. Measured with immunoSEQ multiplex PCR; TCRdb has only the in-frame clones, and not every one. The data hold roughly 300,000 clones, with roughly 9% observed a single time. Overall study results and limits: A closer apparent resemblance between naive, central memory and Treg TCRB repertoires was seen in patients than in healthy donors. The analysis here could not establish whether HLA type shapes TCRB rearrangement. Moderate yet significant TCRB CDR3 shortening was seen in Type 1 diabetes patients in all four CD4+ subsets. Fewer insertions but more deletions were seen at VDJ junctions in type 1 diabetes patients.

The specimen sequenced was central memory CD4+ T cells from blood. The receptor was derived from a young man with type 1 diabetes. This rearrangement joins TRBV27 to TRBJ2-2, with 10 bases lining up with TRBD1. This chain's CDR3 is CASRRTGGNTGELFF. The CDR3 DNA follows: TGTGCCAGCAGGCGGACAGGGGGAAACACCGGGGAGCTGTTTTTT.